This T cell receptor beta chain was documented in a study of Ad26.COV2.S vaccination and SARS-CoV-2 variants. Treatment indicated: some 20 received Ad26.COV2.S at low or high dose, single or two shots; a few received placebo; per-sample allocation not given. Day 63 after the first vaccine or placebo injection was the time point for sampling. Boston hosted the donor, who was an adult aged 18-55 years. Assay: immunoSEQ multiplex PCR; the TCRdb copy retains only in-frame clones and omits some. The sample has just over 350,000 clones; approximately 85% are singletons. The CDR3 extends over 11 amino acids. Trimming removed 7 bases from V and 0 bases from J, with 7 bases in between. CDR1 and CDR2 from the germline V gene are DFQATT and SNEGSKA (reference sequence). Study-wide results and caveats: Using TCR breadth and depth analyses may have led to underestimated total T cell responses.

Comments on this clone: Its target is not known.

Sequencing used peripheral blood, obtained in a trial of Ad26.COV2.S vaccine versus placebo. The chain employs TRBV20-1 and TRBJ2-7, with D perhaps matching TRBD1 or TRBD2 (5 bases each). This TCR came from a person between 18 and 65 years old who received the Ad26.COV2.S COVID-19 vaccine or a placebo. The CDR3 is CSVGTSYEQYF. The CDR3 bases are TGCAGTGTAGGGACCTCCTACGAGCAGTACTTC.